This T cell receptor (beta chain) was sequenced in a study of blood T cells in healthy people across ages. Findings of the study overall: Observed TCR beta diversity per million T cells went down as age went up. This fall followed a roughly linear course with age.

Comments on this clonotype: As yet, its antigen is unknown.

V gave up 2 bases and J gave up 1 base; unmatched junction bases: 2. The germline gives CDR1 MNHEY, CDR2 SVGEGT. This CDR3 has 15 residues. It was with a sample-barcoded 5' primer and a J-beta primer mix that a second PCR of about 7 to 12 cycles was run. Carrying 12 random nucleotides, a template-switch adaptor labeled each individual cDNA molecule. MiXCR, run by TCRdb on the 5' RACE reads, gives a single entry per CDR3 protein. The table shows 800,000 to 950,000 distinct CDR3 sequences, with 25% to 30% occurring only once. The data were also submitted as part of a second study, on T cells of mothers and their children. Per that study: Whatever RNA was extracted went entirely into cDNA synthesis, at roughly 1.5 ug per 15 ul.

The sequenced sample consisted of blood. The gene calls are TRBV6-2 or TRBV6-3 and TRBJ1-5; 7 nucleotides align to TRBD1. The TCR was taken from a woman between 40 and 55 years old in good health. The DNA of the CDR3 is TGTGCCAGCAGTTACCTGGGACAGAGCAATCAGCCCCAGCATTTT. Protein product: CASSYLGQSNQPQHF.